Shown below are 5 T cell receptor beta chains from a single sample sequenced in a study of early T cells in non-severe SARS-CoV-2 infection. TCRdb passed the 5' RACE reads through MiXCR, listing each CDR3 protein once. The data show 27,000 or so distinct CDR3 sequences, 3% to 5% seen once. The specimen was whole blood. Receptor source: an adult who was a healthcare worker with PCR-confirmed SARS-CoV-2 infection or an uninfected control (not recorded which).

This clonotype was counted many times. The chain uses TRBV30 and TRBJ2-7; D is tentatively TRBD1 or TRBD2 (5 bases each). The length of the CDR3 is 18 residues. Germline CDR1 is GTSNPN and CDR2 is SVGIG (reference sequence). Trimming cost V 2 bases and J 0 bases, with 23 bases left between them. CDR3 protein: CAWSPELGVPLSSYEQYF. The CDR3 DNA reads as TGTGCCTGGAGTCCAGAGCTGGGGGTCCCTCTTAGCTCCTACGAGCAGTACTTC.

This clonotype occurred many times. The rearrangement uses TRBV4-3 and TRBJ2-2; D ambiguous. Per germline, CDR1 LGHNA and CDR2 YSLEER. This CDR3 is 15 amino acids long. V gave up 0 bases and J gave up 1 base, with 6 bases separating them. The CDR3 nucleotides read TGCGCCAGCAGCCAAGAGATAGGGAACACCGGGGAGCTGTTTTTT. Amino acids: CASSQEIGNTGELFF.

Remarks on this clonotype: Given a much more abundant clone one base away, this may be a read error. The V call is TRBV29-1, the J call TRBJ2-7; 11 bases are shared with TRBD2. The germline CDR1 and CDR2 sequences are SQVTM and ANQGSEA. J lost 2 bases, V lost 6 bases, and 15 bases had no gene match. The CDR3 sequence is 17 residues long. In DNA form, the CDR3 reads TGCAGCGTGGCCCTGGGACTAGCGGCGCCTATTACCTACGAGCAGTACTTC. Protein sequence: CSVALGLAAPITYEQYF.

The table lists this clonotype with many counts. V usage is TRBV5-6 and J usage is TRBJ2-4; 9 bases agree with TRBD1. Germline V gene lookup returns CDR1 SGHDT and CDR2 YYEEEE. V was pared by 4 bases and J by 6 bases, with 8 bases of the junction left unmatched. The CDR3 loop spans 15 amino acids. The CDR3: CASSPWTGAGNIQYF. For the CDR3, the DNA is TGTGCCAGCAGCCCCTGGACAGGGGCGGGAAACATTCAGTACTTC.

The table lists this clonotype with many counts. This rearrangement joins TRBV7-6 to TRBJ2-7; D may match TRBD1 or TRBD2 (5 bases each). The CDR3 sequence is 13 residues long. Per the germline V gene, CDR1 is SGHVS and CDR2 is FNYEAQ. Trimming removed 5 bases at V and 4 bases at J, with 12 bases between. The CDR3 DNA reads TGTGCCAGCAGCCCCGGGACCCAATACGAGCAGTACTTC. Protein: CASSPGTQYEQYF.